A selection of T cell receptor beta chains follows, all from one sample in a study of CD8+ T cells in alopecia areata. Clones were sequenced by immunoSEQ multiplex PCR, and TCRdb holds only the in-frame ones, with some missing. The table lists 200,000 to 250,000 clones, around 67% of them singletons. Sequenced material: CD4+ T cells sorted from blood, taken at week 0. All receptors derive from a human donor with alopecia areata. Both conserved end residues are part of each CDR3. The D gene is left open where the match is weak. The size of a clone is reported for some rows only, either as once, few or many, or as a class for expanded clones.

D gene	V gene	clone size	J gene	CDR3 length	CDR3 protein	CDR3 DNA
.	TRBV10-3	.	TRBJ2-3	17	CAISETGTVTSTDTQYF	TGTGCCATCAGTGAGACCGGGACTGTCACTAGCACAGATACGCAGTATTTT
.	TRBV5-1	.	TRBJ2-3	12	CASSLERNTQYF	TGCGCCAGCAGCTTGGAAAGGAATACGCAGTATTTT
TRBD1	TRBV5-1	few	TRBJ1-1	14	CASSLGQGRSEAFF	TGCGCCAGCAGCTTGGGACAGGGAAGGAGTGAAGCTTTCTTT
.	TRBV4-2	.	TRBJ2-1	12	CASSRGYNEQFF	TGTGCCAGCAGCCGAGGGTACAATGAGCAGTTCTTC
.	TRBV30	.	TRBJ1-1	14	CAWSVRAGNTEAFF	TGTGCCTGGAGTGTGAGGGCGGGGAACACTGAAGCTTTCTTT
TRBD1	TRBV4-1	.	TRBJ1-2	15	CASSQDGTGTYGYTF	TGCGCCAGCAGCCAAGATGGGACAGGGACTTATGGCTACACCTTC
.	TRBV30	.	TRBJ1-2	10	CAWSERGHTF	TGTGCCTGGAGTGAAAGGGGACACACCTTC
.	TRBV5-1	.	TRBJ2-5	14	CASSFPAGAKTQYF	TGCGCCAGCAGCTTCCCGGCGGGGGCAAAGACCCAGTACTTC
.	TRBV25-1	.	TRBJ1-6	15	CASSDRRSYQGPLHF	TGTGCCAGCAGTGACAGGCGCAGCTATCAGGGTCCCCTCCACTTT
TRBD1	TRBV5-1	.	TRBJ2-2	15	CASSLSRQGPGELFF	TGCGCCAGCAGCCTTTCGCGACAGGGCCCCGGGGAGCTGTTTTTT
.	TRBV5-4	.	TRBJ2-5	13	CASSLGGGETQYF	TGTGCCAGCAGCTTGGGAGGTGGAGAGACCCAGTACTTC
TRBD1	TRBV5-1	few	TRBJ2-7	15	CASSTEGTGAYEQYF	TGCGCCAGCAGCACCGAGGGGACAGGGGCCTACGAGCAGTACTTC
.	TRBV9	once	TRBJ2-4	14	CASSPQLAKNIQYF	TGTGCCAGCAGTCCCCAGCTAGCCAAAAACATTCAGTACTTC
TRBD1	TRBV29-1	.	TRBJ2-7	14	CSVQGDPNPDEQYF	TGCAGCGTCCAGGGGGACCCCAACCCGGACGAGCAGTACTTC
.	TRBV6-1	few	TRBJ2-5	14	CASSEARGVQTQYF	TGTGCCAGCAGTGAAGCTAGGGGGGTACAGACCCAGTACTTC
.	TRBV7-9	once	TRBJ2-1	16	CASQSIGGGSYNEQFF	TGTGCCAGCCAAAGCATTGGTGGGGGGTCCTACAATGAGCAGTTCTTC
.	TRBV11-2	.	TRBJ2-7	14	CASSRTRTGGEQYF	TGTGCCAGCAGCCGCACCCGGACCGGAGGAGAGCAGTACTTC
TRBD2	TRBV5-1	.	TRBJ2-7	15	CASSWGLAGPYEQYF	TGCGCCAGCAGCTGGGGACTAGCGGGGCCCTACGAGCAGTACTTC
TRBD1	TRBV7-2	few	TRBJ1-5	14	CASSRTGGNQPQHF	TGTGCCAGCAGCCGGACAGGGGGCAATCAGCCCCAGCATTTT
.	TRBV29-1	few	TRBJ2-3	12	CSVVPNTDTQYF	TGCAGCGTTGTTCCCAACACAGATACGCAGTATTTT
.	TRBV9	.	TRBJ2-3	13	CASSLLWGDTQYF	TGTGCCAGCAGCCTTCTCTGGGGCGATACGCAGTATTTT
.	TRBV5-1	.	TRBJ1-1	13	CASSLDHNTEAFF	TGCGCCAGCAGCTTGGACCACAACACTGAAGCTTTCTTT
.	TRBV4-2	.	TRBJ1-1	14	CASSQEIRGTEAFF	TGTGCCAGCAGCCAAGAAATCCGGGGCACTGAAGCTTTCTTT